This is a list of T cell receptor beta chains from one sample in a study of spatial heterogeneity in lung cancer. TCRdb re-derived calls from the 5' RACE reads in MiXCR, one entry per CDR3 protein. The table has tens of thousands of distinct CDR3 sequences, about 14% seen once. The material sequenced was PBMCs, taken at surgery. The source of these receptors is a male donor with early-stage non-small cell lung cancer. The CDR3 runs from the conserved cysteine through the conserved F or W. D genes are given only for firm matches. Only part of the rows carry a size: once, few, many, or a class if the clone is expanded.

>TRBV7-8|NA|TRBJ1-1|NA
TGTGCCAGCAGCCACGTGGCGCGGGGCACTGAAGCTTTCTTT
CASSHVARGTEAFF
>TRBV7-9|many|TRBJ2-7|NA
TGTGCCAGCACCGCCCGGGCCCTTGGACCCCACGAGCAGTACTTC
CASTARALGPHEQYF
>TRBV7-2|few|TRBJ1-2|NA
TGTGCCAGCAGTTCTCTCCAGGGTCTAGATGGCTACACCTTC
CASSSLQGLDGYTF
>TRBV12-3/TRBV12-4|NA|TRBJ2-1|TRBD1
TGTGCCAGCAGCTTGACAGGGTCGGGAAATGAGCAGTTCTTC
CASSLTGSGNEQFF
>TRBV12-3/TRBV12-4|NA|TRBJ1-1|NA
TGTGCCAGCAGCCGCGGACAGAACACTGAAGCTTTCTTT
CASSRGQNTEAFF
>TRBV9|many|TRBJ1-2|TRBD1
TGTGCCAGCAGCCCCACAGGGGTCCCGCTCTATGGCTACACCTTC
CASSPTGVPLYGYTF
>TRBV11-2|NA|TRBJ2-5|TRBD2
TGTGCCAGCAGCTTTAGCGGGAGAACGTCGGAGACCCAGTACTTC
CASSFSGRTSETQYF
>TRBV7-2|NA|TRBJ2-7|TRBD1
TGTGCCAGCAGCTTAAAGGGCGGGACAGGCGAGCAGTACTTC
CASSLKGGTGEQYF
>TRBV5-1|NA|TRBJ2-3|NA
TGCGCCAGCAGCTATAGCGTACCGACAGATACGCAGTATTTT
CASSYSVPTDTQYF
>TRBV6-1|few|TRBJ2-7|NA
TGTGCCAGCAGTGAAGCTGGTAGCGGCCCCTACGAGCAGTACTTC
CASSEAGSGPYEQYF
>TRBV10-3|NA|TRBJ2-7|TRBD2
TGTGCCATCATGGTAGCGGGGTCCTACGAGCAGTACTTC
CAIMVAGSYEQYF
>TRBV12-3/TRBV12-4|many|TRBJ1-1|NA
TGTGCCAGCAGTTTAACACCAGGGCTTACTGAAGCTTTCTTT
CASSLTPGLTEAFF
>TRBV5-1|NA|TRBJ2-3|NA
TGCGCCAGCAGCACGGGACAAATCTCAGGCACAGATACGCAGTATTTT
CASSTGQISGTDTQYF
>TRBV27|NA|TRBJ2-7|TRBD1
TGTGCCAGCAGTTTACAGGCAGGGGGATTCTACGAGCAGTACTTC
CASSLQAGGFYEQYF